These 19 T cell receptor beta chains share one sample of origin, sequenced in a study of identical twins. TCRdb re-called the 5' RACE reads with MiXCR, one entry per CDR3 protein. Here the sample spans a few hundred thousand distinct CDR3 sequences, 20% to 25% being singletons. The same data also went into a second study, on T cells expressing NK-cell markers.

The sequencing input was CD4+ T cells sorted from blood. These receptors were obtained from a woman younger than 35 in good health.

The V call is TRBV6-5, the J call TRBJ1-1; 7 positions match TRBD1. The CDR3 loop spans 14 amino acids. The junction had 9 bases not matched to a gene; V was cut back by 4 bases and J by 7 bases. Germline V gives CDR1 MNHEY, CDR2 SVGAGI. CDR3 protein: CASSSRQGRFEAFF. CDR3 coding DNA: TGTGCCAGCAGTTCCCGACAGGGACGATTTGAAGCTTTCTTT.

This chain uses TRBV6-1 with TRBJ2-3; 14 bases map to TRBD2. The CDR3 contains 18 residues. V shed 6 bases and J 6 bases; nucleotides not matched to a gene: 14. In germline, CDR1 is MNHNS, CDR2 SASEGT. CDR3 loop: CASRGFMGLAGAADTQYF. The CDR3 DNA sequence: TGTGCCAGCAGGGGATTCATGGGACTAGCGGGAGCAGCCGATACGCAGTATTTT.

V gene TRBV29-1 combines with J gene TRBJ2-7; the D gene is possibly TRBD1 (6 bases). The length of the CDR3 is 15 residues. The germline V gene encodes CDR1 SQVTM and CDR2 ANQGSEA. Trimming took 6 bases from V and 0 from J, leaving 18 bases between them. The CDR3 DNA reads TGCAGCGTCGCACAGGGCGCCAGCCACTCCTACGAGCAGTACTTC. Residues: CSVAQGASHSYEQYF.

The chain joins TRBV5-1 to TRBJ1-3; perhaps TRBD1 as D (5 bases). Germline loops: CDR1 SGHRS, CDR2 YFSETQ. V was shortened by 3 bases and J by 4 bases, with 11 bases between the two germline ends. The CDR3 runs to 14 residues. This CDR3 reads CASSYQAGGNTIYF. As DNA, the CDR3 is TGCGCCAGCAGCTATCAGGCAGGGGGAAACACCATATATTTT.

This clonotype has only a few counts. The chain carries TRBV12-3 or TRBV12-4 and TRBJ2-7, with 15 bases aligning to TRBD2. V lost 4 bases to trimming and J lost 0 bases; unmatched junction nucleotides: 16. The CDR3 length is 21 residues. CDR3 amino acids: CASSSPPGLAGGHISSYEQYF. Here the CDR3 DNA reads TGTGCCAGCAGTTCCCCGCCCGGACTAGCGGGGGGGCATATTAGCTCCTACGAGCAGTACTTC.

This clonotype has more than one count but fewer than ten. The chain employs TRBV9 and TRBJ2-1, with 14 positions matching TRBD2. The CDR3 runs to 17 residues. The J segment lost 7 bases and the V segment lost 3 bases, leaving 9 bases of the junction unmatched. Germline V lookup: CDR1 SGDLS, CDR2 YYNGEE. The CDR3: CASSAVPGTSGSNEQFF. For the CDR3, the DNA is TGTGCCAGCAGCGCTGTCCCTGGGACTAGCGGGAGTAATGAGCAGTTCTTC.

This clonotype was observed a handful of times. This chain connects TRBV9 to TRBJ2-3, with a tentative D call TRBD1 (5 bases). The CDR3 sequence is 14 residues long. The V end lost 4 bases, the J end lost 0 bases, and 9 bases lay between the germline ends. CDR1 is SGDLS, CDR2 YYNGEE, per germline. The CDR3 DNA sequence: TGTGCCAGCAGCATACAGGACAGCACAGATACGCAGTATTTT. Translating gives CASSIQDSTDTQYF.

The rearrangement links TRBV7-8 to TRBJ2-1, with TRBD2 matching 16 bases. The ends lost 5 bases at V and 6 bases at J; junction bases unmatched: 7. Germline V CDR1 and CDR2: SGHVS, FQNEAQ. The CDR3 runs to 17 residues. The CDR3 DNA sequence: TGTGCCAGCAGCACCGGGACTAGCGGGAGGGCCTCCAATGAGCAGTTCTTC. Amino acids: CASSTGTSGRASNEQFF.

The CDR3 DNA follows: TGTGCCAGCAGCGTAGTCAGTGGGGTAGATACGCAGTATTTT. It is translated as CASSVVSGVDTQYF. The genes are TRBV9 and TRBJ2-3; D ambiguous. The CDR3 has 14 amino acids. Germline CDR1 reads SGDLS; CDR2 reads YYNGEE. The V end was cut by 0 bases, the J end by 5 bases, with 10 bases between.

This clonotype was recorded a few times. The chain recombines TRBV2 with TRBJ2-3, with D perhaps matching TRBD1 or TRBD2 (5 bases each). Germline V lookup: CDR1 SNHLY, CDR2 FYNNEI. Trimming left V 4 bases short and J 5 bases short, with 13 bases between. The CDR3 totals 14 residues. CDR3 sequence: CASSAMSGRDTQYF. The CDR3 DNA is TGTGCCAGCAGTGCGATGTCAGGGAGAGATACGCAGTATTTT.

Only a few counts were recorded for this clonotype. The chain uses TRBV20-1 and TRBJ1-1; D possibly corresponds to TRBD1 (6 bases). V was clipped by 2 bases and J by 11 bases, with 18 bases between them. Germline V gene data show CDR1 as DFQATT and CDR2 as SNEGSKA (reference sequence). This CDR3 contains 13 residues. CDR3 sequence: CSARSPGQPWAFF. CDR3 in DNA: TGCAGTGCTAGATCACCGGGACAACCTTGGGCTTTCTTT.

This chain joins TRBV12-5 and TRBJ2-2, with TRBD1 as a possible D gene (5 bases). Deletions cut 1 base from V and 1 base from J, with 10 bases between. The CDR3 contains 16 residues. Germline V gene lookup returns CDR1 LGHNT and CDR2 FRNRAP. The DNA of the CDR3 is TGTGCTAGTGGTTTGGCGGTGGGGCAGAACACCGGGGAGCTGTTTTTT. This gives the protein CASGLAVGQNTGELFF.

The chain has TRBV9 and TRBJ2-1, with D perhaps assigned TRBD1 or TRBD2 (5 bases each). The CDR3 spans 12 residues. The V end was cut by 4 bases, the J end by 14 bases, with 16 bases between. Germline V lookup: CDR1 SGDLS, CDR2 YYNGEE. CDR3 bases: TGTGCCAGCAGCCTTCCGGGACCCATTAAGTTCTTC. Amino acid sequence: CASSLPGPIKFF.

The CDR3, as DNA: TGTGCCAGCAGCCGCTCCGGGACAGGGAACACCGGGGAGCTGTTTTTT. The encoded protein is CASSRSGTGNTGELFF. The chain links TRBV6-1 to TRBJ2-2, with 8 bases lining up with TRBD1. CDR3 size: 16 residues. The V and J ends lost 6 bases and 1 base, in that order; junction bases with no gene match: 7. Germline V gene data show CDR1 as MNHNS and CDR2 as SASEGT.

This clonotype has more than one count but fewer than ten. One junction end does not reproduce the germline sequence, and a read error may be involved. The chain combines TRBV7-9 with TRBJ2-5; D gene unclear. CDR3 size: 8 residues. Germline V gene sequence: CDR1 SEHNR, CDR2 FQNEAQ (reference sequence). CDR3 sequence (DNA): TGTGCCAGCAGCCCAAAGATCTTC. This sequence encodes CASSPKIF.

This clonotype has only a few counts. The V gene is TRBV7-3, the J gene TRBJ2-1; 10 positions agree with TRBD2. The length of the CDR3 is 13 residues. CDR1 is SGHTA and CDR2 is FQGTGA in the germline V gene. Trimming cost V 6 bases and J 16 bases; bases outside gene matches: 12. CDR3 in DNA: TGTGCCAGCAGTTCCAATGCAGCGGGGGGGCTCTTCTTC. Its protein is CASSSNAAGGLFF.

In its sample, this clonotype was seen a few times. The chain links TRBV29-1 to TRBJ2-3; D remains ambiguous. Germline loops: CDR1 SQVTM, CDR2 ANQGSEA. V lost 5 bases, J lost 2 bases, and 17 bases lay in between. This CDR3 comprises 15 residues. This chain's CDR3 is CSVPNRFSYTDTQYF. CDR3 DNA: TGCAGCGTTCCTAACCGTTTCAGCTACACAGATACGCAGTATTTT.

The table lists this clonotype with a few counts. The J gene is TRBJ2-7, the V gene TRBV20-1, with TRBD2 as a possible D gene (6 bases). CDR3 length: 16 amino acids. Trimming stripped 2 bases from V and 1 base from J, with 18 bases between. Germline values: CDR1 DFQATT, CDR2 SNEGSKA (reference sequence). The chain's CDR3 is CSARPVGLFKSYEQYF. DNA of the CDR3: TGCAGTGCTAGACCCGTTGGACTATTCAAATCCTACGAGCAGTACTTC.

This clonotype was detected only a few times. The chain links TRBV20-1 to TRBJ2-7; 13 positions match TRBD2. The junction had 7 bases not matched to a gene; V was cut back by 6 bases and J by 5 bases. Looked up from germline, CDR1 is DFQATT and CDR2 is SNEGSKA (reference sequence). The CDR3 contains 14 residues. This CDR3 is CSALTTSGRNEQYF. The DNA for the CDR3 is TGCAGTGCCCTAACGACTAGCGGGAGGAACGAGCAGTACTTC.